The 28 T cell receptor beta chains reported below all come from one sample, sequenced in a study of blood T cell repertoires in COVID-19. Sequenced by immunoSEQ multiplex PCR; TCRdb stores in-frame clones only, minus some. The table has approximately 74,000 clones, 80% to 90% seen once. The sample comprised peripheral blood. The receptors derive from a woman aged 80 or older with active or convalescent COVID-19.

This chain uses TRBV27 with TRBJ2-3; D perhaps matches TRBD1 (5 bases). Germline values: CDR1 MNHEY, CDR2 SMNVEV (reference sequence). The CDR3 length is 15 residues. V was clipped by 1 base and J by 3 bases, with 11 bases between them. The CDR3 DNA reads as TGTGCCAGCAGTTTATATAGCAGGGTAACAGATACGCAGTATTTT. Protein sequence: CASSLYSRVTDTQYF.

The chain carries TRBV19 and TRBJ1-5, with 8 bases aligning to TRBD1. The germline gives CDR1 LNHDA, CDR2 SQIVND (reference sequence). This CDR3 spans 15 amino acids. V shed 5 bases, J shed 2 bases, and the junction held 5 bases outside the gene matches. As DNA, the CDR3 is TGTGCCAGTAGTCAACCGGGACAGGGCAATCAGCCCCAGCATTTT. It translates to CASSQPGQGNQPQHF.

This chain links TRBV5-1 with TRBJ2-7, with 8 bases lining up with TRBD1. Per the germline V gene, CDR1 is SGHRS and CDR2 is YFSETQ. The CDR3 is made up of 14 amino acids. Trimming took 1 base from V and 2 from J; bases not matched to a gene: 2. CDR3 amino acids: CASSLWTGTYEQYF. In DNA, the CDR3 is TGCGCCAGCAGCTTGTGGACAGGGACCTACGAGCAGTACTTC.

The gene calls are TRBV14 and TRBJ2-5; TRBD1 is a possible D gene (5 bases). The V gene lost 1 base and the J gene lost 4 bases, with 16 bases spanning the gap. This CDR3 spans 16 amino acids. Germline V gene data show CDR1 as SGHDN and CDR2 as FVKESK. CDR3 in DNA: TGTGCCAGCAGCCAAGGTTTCGGCAGGGTCGGAGAGACCCAGTACTTC. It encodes CASSQGFGRVGETQYF.

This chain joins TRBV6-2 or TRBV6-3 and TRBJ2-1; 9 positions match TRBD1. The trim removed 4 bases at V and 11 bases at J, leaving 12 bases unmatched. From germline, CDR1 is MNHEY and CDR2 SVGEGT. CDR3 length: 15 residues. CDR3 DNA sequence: TGTGCCAGCAGTTTGAGGACAGGGGAAGTGGGTAAGCAGTTCTTC. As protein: CASSLRTGEVGKQFF.

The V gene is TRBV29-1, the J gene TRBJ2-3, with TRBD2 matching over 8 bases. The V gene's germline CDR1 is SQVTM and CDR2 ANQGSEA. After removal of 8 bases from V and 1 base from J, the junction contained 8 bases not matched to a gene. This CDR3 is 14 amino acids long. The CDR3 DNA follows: TGCAGCTCCCGGGGGGGGTTCGGCACAGATACGCAGTATTTT. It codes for CSSRGGFGTDTQYF.

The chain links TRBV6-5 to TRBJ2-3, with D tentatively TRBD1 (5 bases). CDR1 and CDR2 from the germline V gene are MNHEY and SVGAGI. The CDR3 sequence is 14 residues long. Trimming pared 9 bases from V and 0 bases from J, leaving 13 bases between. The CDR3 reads CASRLDKSTDTQYF. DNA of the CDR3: TGTGCCAGTCGGCTGGACAAGAGCACAGATACGCAGTATTTT.

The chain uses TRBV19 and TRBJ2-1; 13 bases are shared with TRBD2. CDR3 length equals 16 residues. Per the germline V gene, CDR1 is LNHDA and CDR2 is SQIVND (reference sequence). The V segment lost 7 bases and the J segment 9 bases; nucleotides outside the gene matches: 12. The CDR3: CASTIGTSGRGSEQFF. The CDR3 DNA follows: TGTGCCAGTACCATAGGCACTAGCGGGAGGGGAAGTGAGCAGTTCTTC.

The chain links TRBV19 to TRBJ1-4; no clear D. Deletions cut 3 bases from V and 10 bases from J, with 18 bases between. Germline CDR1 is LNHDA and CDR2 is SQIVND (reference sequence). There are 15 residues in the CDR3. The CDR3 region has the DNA TGTGCCAGTAGTATTGATCGGCAGGCCTTTGGAAAACTGTTTTTT. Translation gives CASSIDRQAFGKLFF.

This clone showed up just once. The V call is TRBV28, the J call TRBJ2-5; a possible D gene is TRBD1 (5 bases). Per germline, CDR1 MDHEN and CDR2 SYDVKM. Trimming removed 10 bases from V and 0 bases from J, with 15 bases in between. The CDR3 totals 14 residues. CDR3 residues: CATRVQQYQETQYF. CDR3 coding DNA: TGTGCCACCAGGGTACAGCAGTACCAAGAGACCCAGTACTTC.

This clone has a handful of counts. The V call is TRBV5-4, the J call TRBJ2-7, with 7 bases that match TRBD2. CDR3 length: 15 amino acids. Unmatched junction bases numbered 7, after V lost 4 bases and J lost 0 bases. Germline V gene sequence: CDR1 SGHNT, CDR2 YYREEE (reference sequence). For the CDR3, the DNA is TGTGCCAGCAGCACCGGGCGGGGGAGCTCCTACGAGCAGTACTTC. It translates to CASSTGRGSSYEQYF.

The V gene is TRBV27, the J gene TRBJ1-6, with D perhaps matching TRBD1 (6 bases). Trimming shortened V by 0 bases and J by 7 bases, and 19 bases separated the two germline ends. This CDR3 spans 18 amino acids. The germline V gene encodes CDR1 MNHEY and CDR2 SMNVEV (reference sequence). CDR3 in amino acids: CASSLSAPDRIRNSPLHF. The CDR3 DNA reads TGTGCCAGCAGTTTATCGGCCCCGGACAGAATCCGCAATTCACCCCTCCACTTT.

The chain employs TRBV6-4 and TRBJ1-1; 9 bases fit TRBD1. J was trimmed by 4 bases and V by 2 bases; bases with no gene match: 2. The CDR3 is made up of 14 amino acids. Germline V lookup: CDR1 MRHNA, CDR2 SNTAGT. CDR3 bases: TGTGCCAGCAGTGACACGGACAGGGGCACTGAAGCTTTCTTT. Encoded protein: CASSDTDRGTEAFF.

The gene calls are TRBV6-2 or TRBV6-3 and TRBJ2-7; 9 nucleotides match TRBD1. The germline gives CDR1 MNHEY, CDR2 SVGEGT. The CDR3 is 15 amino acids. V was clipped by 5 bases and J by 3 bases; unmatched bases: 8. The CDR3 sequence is CASSTRTGVVYEQYF. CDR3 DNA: TGTGCCAGCAGTACCCGGACAGGGGTGGTCTACGAGCAGTACTTC.

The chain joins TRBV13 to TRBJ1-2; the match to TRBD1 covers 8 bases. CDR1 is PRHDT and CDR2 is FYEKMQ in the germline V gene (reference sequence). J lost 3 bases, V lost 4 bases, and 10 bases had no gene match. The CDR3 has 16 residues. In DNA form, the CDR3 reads TGTGCCAGCAGCTACGGACAGGGCGAACTTTACTATGGCTACACCTTC. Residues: CASSYGQGELYYGYTF.

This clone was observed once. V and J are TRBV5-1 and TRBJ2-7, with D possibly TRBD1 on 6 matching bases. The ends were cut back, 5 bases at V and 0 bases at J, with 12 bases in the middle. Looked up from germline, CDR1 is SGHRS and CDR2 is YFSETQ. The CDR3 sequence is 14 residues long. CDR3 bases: TGCGCCAGCAGTTGGGGGCCAAGCTCCTACGAGCAGTACTTC. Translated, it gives CASSWGPSSYEQYF.

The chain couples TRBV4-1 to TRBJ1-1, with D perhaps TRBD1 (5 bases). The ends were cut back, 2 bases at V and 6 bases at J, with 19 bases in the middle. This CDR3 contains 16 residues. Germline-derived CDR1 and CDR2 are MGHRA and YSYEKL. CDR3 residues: CASSQPLVRKGAEAFF. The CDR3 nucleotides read TGCGCCAGCAGCCAACCGCTAGTCAGGAAAGGGGCTGAAGCTTTCTTT.

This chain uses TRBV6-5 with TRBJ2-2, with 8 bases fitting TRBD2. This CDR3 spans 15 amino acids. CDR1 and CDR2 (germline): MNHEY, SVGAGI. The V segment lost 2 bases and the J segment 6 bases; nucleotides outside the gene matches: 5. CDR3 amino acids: CASSYRGGGPGELFF. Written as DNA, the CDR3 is TGTGCCAGCAGTTACCGGGGGGGAGGGCCCGGGGAGCTGTTTTTT.

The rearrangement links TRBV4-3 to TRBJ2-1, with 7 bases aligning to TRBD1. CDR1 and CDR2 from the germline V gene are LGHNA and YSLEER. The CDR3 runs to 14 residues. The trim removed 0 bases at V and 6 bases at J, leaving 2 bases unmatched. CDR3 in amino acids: CASSQDPGGNEQFF. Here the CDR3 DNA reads TGCGCCAGCAGCCAAGATCCAGGGGGCAATGAGCAGTTCTTC.

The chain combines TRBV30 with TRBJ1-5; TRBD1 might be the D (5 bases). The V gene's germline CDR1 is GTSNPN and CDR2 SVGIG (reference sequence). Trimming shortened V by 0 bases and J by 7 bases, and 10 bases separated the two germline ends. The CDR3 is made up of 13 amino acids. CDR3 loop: CAWSVSGQQPQHF. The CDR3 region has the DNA TGTGCCTGGAGTGTATCAGGGCAACAGCCCCAGCATTTT.

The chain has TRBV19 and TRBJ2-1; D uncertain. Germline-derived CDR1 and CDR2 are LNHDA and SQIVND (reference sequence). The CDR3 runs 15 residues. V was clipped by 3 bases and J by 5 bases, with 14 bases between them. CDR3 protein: CASSIKRLTNNEQFF. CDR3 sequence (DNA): TGTGCCAGTAGTATCAAGAGGCTGACGAACAATGAGCAGTTCTTC.

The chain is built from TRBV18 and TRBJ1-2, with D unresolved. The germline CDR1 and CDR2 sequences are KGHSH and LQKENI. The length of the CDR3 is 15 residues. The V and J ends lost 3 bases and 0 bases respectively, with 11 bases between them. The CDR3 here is CASSPRTIPNYGYTF. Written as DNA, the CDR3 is TGTGCCAGCTCACCCAGAACTATTCCTAACTATGGCTACACCTTC.

The CDR3 region has the DNA TGTGCCAGCAGTCCCGCACTCGGGTATGGCTACACCTTC. It encodes CASSPALGYGYTF. The chain joins TRBV12-3 or TRBV12-4 to TRBJ1-2; D ambiguous. The CDR3 sequence is 13 residues long. The V and J ends lost 5 bases and 5 bases respectively, with 12 bases between them.

The CDR3 sequence: CASRNRDVQYF. CDR3 bases: TGTGCCAGTCGTAACAGGGATGTACAGTACTTC. V is TRBV19 and J is TRBJ2-7, with a weak D call TRBD1 (6 bases). In germline, CDR1 is LNHDA, CDR2 SQIVND (reference sequence). The length of the CDR3 is 11 residues. The V end was cut by 8 bases, the J end by 10 bases, with 15 bases between. The full variable domain, completed using reference TRBV19 and TRBJ2-7, is DGGITQSPKYLFRKEGQNVTLSCEQNLNHDAMYWYRQDPGQGLRLIYYSQIVNDFQKGDIAEGYSVSREKKESFPLTVTSAQKNPTAFYLCASRNRDVQYFGPGTRLTVT.

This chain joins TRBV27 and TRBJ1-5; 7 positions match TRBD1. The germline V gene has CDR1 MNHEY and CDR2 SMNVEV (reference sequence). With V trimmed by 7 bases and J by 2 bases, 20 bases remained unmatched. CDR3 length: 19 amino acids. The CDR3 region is CASNNPSRGTAWGNQPQHF. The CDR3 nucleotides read TGTGCCAGCAATAACCCCTCCCGGGGGACAGCTTGGGGCAATCAGCCCCAGCATTTT.

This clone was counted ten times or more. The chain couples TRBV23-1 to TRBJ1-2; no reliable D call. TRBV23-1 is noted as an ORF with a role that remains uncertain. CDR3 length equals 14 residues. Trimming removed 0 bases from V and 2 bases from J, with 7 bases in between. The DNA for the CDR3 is TGCGCCAGCAGTCAATCCCATGAGAACTATGGCTACACCTTC. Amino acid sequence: CASSQSHENYGYTF.

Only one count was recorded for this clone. CDR3 DNA sequence: TGTGCCAGCAGGACTAGCTCAGTAGTGGAGACCCAGTACTTC. It translates to CASRTSSVVETQYF. The chain has TRBV27 and TRBJ2-5; 7 bases map to TRBD2. With V trimmed by 6 bases and J by 5 bases, 9 bases remained unmatched. Per germline, CDR1 MNHEY and CDR2 SMNVEV (reference sequence). The CDR3 has 14 amino acids.

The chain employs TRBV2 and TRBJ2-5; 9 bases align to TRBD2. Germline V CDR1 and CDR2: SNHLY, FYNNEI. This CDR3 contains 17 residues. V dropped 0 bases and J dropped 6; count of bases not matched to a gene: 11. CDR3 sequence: CASSEAQRTSVGQTQYF. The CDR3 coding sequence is TGTGCCAGCAGTGAAGCGCAGAGGACTAGCGTCGGACAGACCCAGTACTTC.